What follows is one TCR beta chain and its context. What this receptor recognizes is not known. Base qualities are not provided; no much larger clone lies one nucleotide away. V is pruned by 3 bases and J by 12 bases, leaving 6 bases of the junction without a gene match. Taken from cysteine to phenylalanine, the CDR3 has 12 residues. The retained sequence is limited to the CDR3, 36 bases, with the frame set at the first base. For CDR1 and CDR2, the germline V gene lists SNHLY and FYNNEI. The T-cell fraction in tumor and uninvolved lung tissue was obtained from TCR sequencing using the immunoSEQ assay. As for how the authors treated the data: For survival analysis, patients were split into high (upper tertile) and low (lower two tertiles) T-cell fraction groups and compared by log-rank test. Paired tumor versus uninvolved lung differences in T-cell fraction were tested with a signed-rank test. TCRdb took over this immuneACCESS table, retaining in-frame rearrangements with V and J assigned. Such tables are incomplete; in checked studies, under half of the missing clones stem from an unresolved V gene, and the remainder is unexplained. V and J calls and clone size come straight from that table; D and trimming were deduced from the DNA. In all, the sample holds 10,000 to 12,000 clones, and about 86% of those were seen once. The biggest ten clones account for over 7.5% of the sample.

The source of the sample is a study of tumor-infiltrating lymphocytes in localized non-small cell lung cancer (dated by TCRdb to 2020 to 2022). About the study as a whole: Several histologies were represented in the cohort, which also included both smokers and never-smokers as well as patients whose samples were collected after neoadjuvant chemotherapy. A total of 60 or so patients were included in the paired tumor versus uninvolved lung comparison of immunoSEQ T-cell fraction. Each patient provided resected tumor tissue plus uninvolved lung tissue from the same patient, with the uninvolved lung tissue described as non-adjacent to the tumor. The same patients underwent several integrated assays, with TCR sequencing performed together with flow cytometry, multiplex immunofluorescence, RNA-seq, exome sequencing and proteomics. In total, the ICON cohort was made up of 150 surgical patients who had localized non-small cell lung cancer and whose tumors were resected. Beyond this particular receptor, the publication reports: TCRbeta sequencing supported higher T cell infiltration in tumors than in uninvolved lung tissue, consistent with immunofluorescence CD3 counts. Because different assays used different pieces of the same tissue, technical variation could not be distinguished from intratumor heterogeneity. No difference in TCR-derived T-cell fraction was observed between the flow cytometry-defined immunotypes IM1 (good prognosis) and IM2 (poor prognosis). Because assay coverage varied across patients depending on available tissue quantity, TCR sequencing was performed for only a subset of the cohort.

Enrollment in ICON was initiated in early 2016, and the last patient was enrolled in 2018. Fresh tumor and matched uninvolved tissue for in-depth immune analyses, including TCR sequencing, were collected from a subcohort of some 69 patients. DNA isolated from bulk tissue, without cell sorting, was used for TCR sequencing. The chain is made from TRBV2 and TRBJ1-1; TRBD1 aligns with 8 central bases. Sequenced sample: uninvolved lung tissue not adjacent to the tumor. This sequence was found in a human donor with non-small cell lung cancer. The CDR3: CASSDQGQGSFF. The DNA reads as follows: TGTGCCAGCAGTGATCAAGGACAGGGCTCTTTCTTT.